This T cell receptor (beta chain) was identified during a study of PD-1 blockade in classical Hodgkin lymphoma. On the study more broadly: The study gave patients nivolumab 3 mg/kg intravenously every 2 weeks. Notes on the study in general: Excluded were patients who started nivolumab under 1 year after ASCT, a group that had lower diversity. Partial responders and progressors had significantly lower baseline TCR diversity.

Time point in this sample: cycle 4 day 1 (C4D1), after five to seven weeks of nivolumab. Relapse after autologous stem cell transplantation occurred in every patient, and brentuximab vedotin exposure varied. Assay: immunoSEQ multiplex PCR; the TCRdb copy retains only in-frame clones and omits some. The table lists about 96,000 clones, about 92% of them singletons. Germline lookup yields CDR1 MDHEN and CDR2 SYDVKM. The CDR3 loop spans 15 amino acids. V was cut by 7 bases and J by 1 base, with 16 bases left in between. Concerning this clone itself: Its target is unknown.

The chain has TRBV28 and TRBJ1-1; D gene unclear. Sequencing was performed on peripheral blood mononuclear cells (PBMCs), taken before the fourth cycle of nivolumab. The sequence was obtained from a human donor with classical Hodgkin lymphoma. CDR3 DNA sequence: TGTGCCAGCACCCCCGCAGCCCCTACGAACACTGAAGCTTTCTTT. This sequence encodes CASTPAAPTNTEAFF.